A single sample gave rise to the 27 T cell receptor beta chains below, sequenced in a study of CD8+CD57+ T cells in acquired aplastic anemia. CDR3 and TCR beta VDJ profiling relied on a genomic DNA template. TCRdb re-derived calls from the reads in MiXCR, one entry per CDR3 protein. The sample consists of approximately 170,000 distinct CDR3 sequences, less than 70% of them appearing once. The specimen sequenced was sorted CD4+, CD8+, or CD8+CD57+ T cells (not recorded which) from PBMCs. Source of these receptors: a human donor in good health, serving as a control.

This chain uses TRBV6-1 with TRBJ2-7; D is tentatively TRBD1 or TRBD2 (5 bases each). This CDR3 has 15 residues. Germline-derived CDR1 and CDR2 are MNHNS and SASEGT. Trimming removed 5 bases from V and 7 bases from J, with 21 bases in between. DNA of the CDR3: TGTGCCAGCAGTCTTGACAGCACGAGGGCGAGGGAGCAGTACGTC. This codes for CASSLDSTRAREQYV.

J is TRBJ2-1 and V is TRBV15; TRBD1 might be the D (5 bases). V was cut by 3 bases and J by 3 bases, with 9 bases left in between. Germline-derived CDR1 and CDR2 are LNHNV and YYDKDF (reference sequence). The CDR3 runs to 14 residues. The CDR3 reads CATSSRASYNEQFF. CDR3 DNA: TGTGCCACCAGCAGCAGGGCCAGCTACAATGAGCAGTTCTTC. Full variable domain (missing parts from reference TRBV15 and TRBJ2-1): DAMVIQNPRYQVTQFGKPVTLSCSQTLNHNVMYWYQQKSSQAPKLLFHYYDKDFNNEADTPDNFQSRRPNTSFCFLDIRSPGLGDTAMYLCATSSRASYNEQFFGPGTRLTVL.

This chain joins TRBV12-3 or TRBV12-4 and TRBJ2-1, with D unclear. CDR3 length: 15 amino acids. With 6 bases removed from V and 0 bases from J, the gap between germline ends came to 12 bases. The CDR3 coding sequence is TGTGCCAGCAGCCAAGGAGCTAGCTCCTACAATGAGCAGTTCTTC. This gives the protein CASSQGASSYNEQFF.

CDR3 region: CASSRRAGHSTDTQYF. Here the CDR3 DNA reads TGTGCCAGCAGTCGCCGGGCAGGGCATAGCACAGATACGCAGTATTTT. The V call is TRBV6-1, the J call TRBJ2-3, with D perhaps matching TRBD1 (5 bases). This CDR3 has 16 amino acids. V was cut by 5 bases and J by 0 bases, with 15 bases left in between. The germline gives CDR1 MNHNS, CDR2 SASEGT.

This clonotype came up many times. The chain has TRBV19 and TRBJ1-5; TRBD1 might be the D (6 bases). Germline assignment: CDR1 LNHDA and CDR2 SQIVND (reference sequence). There are 15 residues in the CDR3. Deletions cut 3 bases from V and 2 bases from J, with 11 bases between. The CDR3 nucleotides are TGTGCCAGTAGTATCACCAGGGGTGGCAATCAGCCCCAGCATTTT. It encodes CASSITRGGNQPQHF.

This chain joins TRBV19 and TRBJ2-1; 10 bases agree with TRBD2. Germline-derived CDR1 and CDR2 are LNHDA and SQIVND (reference sequence). V trimming: 5 bases; J trimming: 7 bases; junction bases outside the gene matches: 5. This CDR3 spans 14 amino acids. Written as DNA, the CDR3 is TGTGCCAGTAGTTTGCTAGCGGGAGAAAATGAGCAGTTCTTC. Translated, it gives CASSLLAGENEQFF.

This clonotype was picked up one time. The chain uses TRBV19 and TRBJ1-5, with TRBD1 identical over 8 bases. The germline V gene encodes CDR1 LNHDA and CDR2 SQIVND (reference sequence). Germline trimming cut 2 bases from V and 0 bases from J; bases unmatched to any gene: 9. The CDR3 has 18 amino acids. CDR3 nucleotide sequence: TGTGCCAGTAGTATAAGTGGTTGGACAGGGTATAGCAATCAGCCCCAGCATTTT. Its translation is CASSISGWTGYSNQPQHF.

In its sample, this clonotype was seen many times. The chain combines TRBV3-1 with TRBJ2-3; D gene ambiguous. V was trimmed by 4 bases and J by 2 bases, leaving 7 bases between them. Germline V lookup: CDR1 LGHDT, CDR2 YNNKEL (reference sequence). The CDR3 runs 13 residues. In DNA form, the CDR3 reads TGTGCCAGCAGCCCCCATTACACAGATACGCAGTATTTT. Encoded protein: CASSPHYTDTQYF.

The chain carries TRBV15 and TRBJ1-2; no firm D call. Germline V gene data show CDR1 as LNHNV and CDR2 as YYDKDF (reference sequence). The length of the CDR3 is 15 residues. Trimming took 0 bases from V and 5 from J, leaving 13 bases between them. Written as DNA, the CDR3 is TGTGCCACCAGCAGAGAGCCGGTGGGCGGGTATGGCTACACCTTC. It yields the protein CATSREPVGGYGYTF.

This clonotype occurred many times. This chain uses TRBV4-2 with TRBJ2-1; D is undetermined. This CDR3 region has 15 residues. V was clipped by 0 bases and J by 4 bases, with 10 bases between them. Per the germline V gene, CDR1 is LGHNA and CDR2 is YNFKEQ. The CDR3: CASSQEIDKYNEQFF. The CDR3 DNA reads as TGTGCCAGCAGCCAAGAGATTGACAAGTACAATGAGCAGTTCTTC.

The chain carries TRBV19 and TRBJ2-6; D gene unclear. CDR3 length: 13 residues. From germline, CDR1 is LNHDA and CDR2 SQIVND (reference sequence). The V gene lost 2 bases and the J gene lost 4 bases, with 3 bases spanning the gap. The CDR3 DNA reads as TGTGCCAGTAGTATAATGGGGGCCAACGTCCTGACTTTC. Its protein is CASSIMGANVLTF.

This clonotype has a handful of counts. CDR3 in DNA: TGTGCCAGCAGCCCCGGGGTTAACGAGCAGTACTTC. Protein: CASSPGVNEQYF. The chain recombines TRBV7-6 with TRBJ2-7, with a possible D match to TRBD2 (5 bases). This CDR3 is 12 amino acids long. The ends were cut back, 5 bases at V and 5 bases at J, with 10 bases in the middle. Looked up from germline, CDR1 is SGHVS and CDR2 is FNYEAQ.

This sequence joins TRBV7-2 and TRBJ1-5; D perhaps matches TRBD1 (5 bases). This CDR3 contains 13 residues. V was clipped by 1 base and J by 4 bases, with 5 bases between them. Germline assignment: CDR1 SGHTA and CDR2 FQGNSA. The CDR3 coding sequence is TGTGCCAGCAGCTTAGGACAGAATCAGCCCCAGCATTTT. Amino acid sequence: CASSLGQNQPQHF. Combining the CDR3 with reference TRBV7-2 and TRBJ1-5 gives the whole variable domain GAGVSQSPSNKVTEKGKDVELRCDPISGHTALYWYRQSLGQGLEFLIYFQGNSAPDKSGLPSDRFSAERTGGSVSTLTIQRTQQEDSAVYLCASSLGQNQPQHFGDGTRLSIL.

This sequence joins TRBV10-1 and TRBJ2-7; the match to TRBD1 covers 9 bases. The germline CDR1 and CDR2 sequences are WNHNN and SYGVQD (reference sequence). The CDR3 spans 14 residues. V was clipped by 6 bases and J by 6 bases; unmatched bases: 9. The chain's CDR3 is CASSDPGQGSEQYF. CDR3 DNA: TGCGCCAGCAGCGATCCGGGACAGGGTTCCGAGCAGTACTTC.

In its sample, this clonotype was seen a few times. One base away lies a much larger clone, so this may be a sequencing read error. The chain couples TRBV7-6 to TRBJ1-4, with D possibly TRBD1 on 5 matching bases. V was cut by 2 bases and J by 7 bases, with 17 bases left in between. This CDR3 region has 16 residues. CDR1 is SGHVS and CDR2 is FNYEAQ in the germline V gene. DNA of the CDR3: TGTGCCAGCAGCTTACGGCAGGGCGCGGGGGGTGAAAAACTGTTTTTT. The encoded protein is CASSLRQGAGGEKLFF.

On this clonotype: A read error may be the cause here, since a much bigger clone is one base away. The chain combines TRBV5-5 with TRBJ2-3; 15 bases match TRBD2. The CDR3 contains 19 residues. Trimming took 4 bases from V and 2 from J; bases not matched to a gene: 11. The germline V gene has CDR1 SGHKS and CDR2 YYEKEE (reference sequence). CDR3: CASSLRTSGGAGHTDTQYF. DNA for the CDR3: TGTGCCAGCAGCCTCAGGACTAGCGGGGGGGCCGGTCACACAGATACGCAGTATTTT.

This clonotype was seen a few times. The chain recombines TRBV15 with TRBJ1-1, with D unclear. The V gene lost 0 bases and the J gene lost 0 bases, with 5 bases spanning the gap. The CDR3 consists of 14 residues. Germline V gene lookup returns CDR1 LNHNV and CDR2 YYDKDF (reference sequence). The CDR3 sequence: CATSRDTVNTEAFF. DNA of the CDR3: TGTGCCACCAGCAGAGATACGGTGAACACTGAAGCTTTCTTT.

V gene TRBV19 combines with J gene TRBJ2-7; perhaps D is TRBD1 or TRBD2 (5 bases each). CDR1 is LNHDA and CDR2 is SQIVND in the germline V gene (reference sequence). Trimming removed 4 bases from V and 1 base from J, with 14 bases in between. The CDR3 totals 15 residues. CDR3 DNA sequence: TGTGCCAGTAGTAGCCGGGACCCTGGGTCCTACGAGCAGTACTTC. Translation: CASSSRDPGSYEQYF.

This clonotype showed up many times. The J gene is TRBJ2-1, the V gene TRBV19, with D unresolved. The ends were cut back, 4 bases at V and 0 bases at J, with 10 bases in the middle. This CDR3 contains 15 residues. Germline V lookup: CDR1 LNHDA, CDR2 SQIVND (reference sequence). Here the CDR3 DNA reads TGTGCCAGTAGTACCGACACATACTCCTACAATGAGCAGTTCTTC. It yields the protein CASSTDTYSYNEQFF.

There are many counts of this clonotype. The chain carries TRBV5-6 and TRBJ1-4, with a weak D call TRBD1 (5 bases). The ends were cut back, 2 bases at V and 10 bases at J, with 15 bases in the middle. The CDR3 length is 14 residues. Germline CDR1 SGHDT, CDR2 YYEEEE. CDR3 sequence (DNA): TGTGCCAGCAGCTTATGGCAGGGTATCGGAAAACTGTTTTTT. Residues: CASSLWQGIGKLFF.

This clonotype has only one observation. The chain combines TRBV10-3 with TRBJ2-5, with TRBD2 matching over 9 bases. Germline V gene lookup returns CDR1 ENHRY and CDR2 SYGVKD. With V trimmed by 2 bases and J by 5 bases, 3 bases remained unmatched. This CDR3 has 14 residues. The CDR3 DNA is TGTGCCATCAGTGAGCTAGCGGGGCGGGAGACCCAGTACTTC. Protein sequence: CAISELAGRETQYF.

The CDR3 nucleotides read TGTGCCAGCATATCGCCGACTTTAAATGAGCAGTTCTTC. Translated, it gives CASISPTLNEQFF. This chain uses TRBV7-2 with TRBJ2-1; D ambiguous. Germline V CDR1 and CDR2: SGHTA, FQGNSA. The CDR3 has 13 residues. The ends were cut back, 7 bases at V and 7 bases at J, with 14 bases in the middle. Drawing the rest from reference TRBV7-2 and TRBJ2-1, the complete variable domain is GAGVSQSPSNKVTEKGKDVELRCDPISGHTALYWYRQSLGQGLEFLIYFQGNSAPDKSGLPSDRFSAERTGGSVSTLTIQRTQQEDSAVYLCASISPTLNEQFFGPGTRLTVL.

This rearrangement joins TRBV24-1 to TRBJ2-5, with 11 bases aligning to TRBD1. The CDR3 extends over 16 amino acids. After removal of 5 bases from V and 2 bases from J, the junction contained 6 bases not matched to a gene. The germline V gene has CDR1 KGHDR and CDR2 SFDVKD. The CDR3 DNA reads as TGTGCCACCAGTGGGACCGGGACAGGGGGTCAAGAGACCCAGTACTTC. This translates into CATSGTGTGGQETQYF.

This clonotype has just a few counts. The chain has TRBV28 and TRBJ2-1; D could derive from TRBD1 or TRBD2 (5 bases each). From germline, CDR1 is MDHEN and CDR2 SYDVKM. V lost 5 bases and J 5 bases, leaving 25 bases between the germline ends. This CDR3 is built from 18 residues. The CDR3 DNA reads as TGTGCCAGCAGTAACGGCCGGGACCCACGATTAGCGCACAATGAGCAGTTCTTC. Encoded protein: CASSNGRDPRLAHNEQFF.

V is TRBV10-2 and J is TRBJ1-6; 10 bases fit TRBD1. Germline CDR1 WSHSY, CDR2 SAAADI. CDR3 length: 15 residues. Trimming cost V 7 bases and J 7 bases; bases outside gene matches: 7. This CDR3 reads CASNAGTGDNSPLHF. In DNA, the CDR3 is TGCGCCAGCAACGCCGGGACAGGGGACAATTCACCCCTCCACTTT.

About this clonotype itself: A much bigger clone sits one base away, suggesting this may be a read error. The chain joins TRBV6-2 or TRBV6-3 to TRBJ1-2, with TRBD1 identical over 8 bases. Germline lookup yields CDR1 MNHEY and CDR2 SVGEGT. The CDR3 loop spans 14 amino acids. As DNA, the CDR3 is TGTGTCAGCAGTTACTCCGACAGGGGCTATGGCTACACCTTC. It is translated as CVSSYSDRGYGYTF.

This clonotype has just one count. A much larger clonotype is one base distant, so this may be a read error. The chain uses TRBV10-2 and TRBJ2-7, with D possibly being TRBD1 (5 bases). Germline V lookup: CDR1 WSHSY, CDR2 SAAADI. CDR3 length equals 13 residues. The CDR3 coding sequence is TGTGCCAGCTCACCAGGGTCCTCCTGCGAGCAGTACTTC. It encodes CASSPGSSCEQYF.